This TCR beta chain was recovered during a study of blood T cells in healthy people across ages. Background on the study: Every two T cells gave about one barcoded beta molecule via template switching.

Notes on the study in general: Older individuals had lower TCR beta diversity per million T cells (the decline was roughly linear). Unsorted PBMC input precluded a conclusive naive versus antigen-experienced comparison. Estimated diversity that came from one million T cells was considered an underestimate.

This clonotype was seen only a few times. Antigen: not known. Germline V CDR1 and CDR2: DFQATT, SNEGSKA (reference sequence). This CDR3 contains 13 residues. The authors ran a second PCR of 7 to 11 cycles using a sample-barcoded 5' primer and a J-beta primer mix. TCRdb reprocessed the 5' RACE reads via MiXCR and lists one record per CDR3 protein. This sample yields 660,000 or so distinct CDR3 sequences, of which under 70% are seen a single time; roughly 34% belongs to the top ten. The sequenced material came from blood. The receptor was derived from a man in his 60s in good health. The V call is TRBV20-1, the J call TRBJ2-5; TRBD1 aligns across 7 bases. The closer fit of TRBJ2-7 to the DNA end suggests the J call may be wrong. CDR3 bases: TGCAGTGCTCGGGACAGAGCTATATACGAGCAGTACTTC. This translates into CSARDRAIYEQYF.